The 26 T cell receptor beta chains in this list originate from one sample, sequenced in a study of blood T cell repertoires in COVID-19. The table came from immunoSEQ multiplex PCR; TCRdb's copy has only in-frame clones and leaves some out. The profile covers around 190,000 clones, with about four fifths appearing a single time and 7.6% taken by the ten largest. Input material: peripheral blood. These receptors all stem from a woman in her seventies with COVID-19, enrolled during active disease.

V and J are TRBV15 and TRBJ2-7; D might be TRBD1 (6 bases). The CDR3 is 17 residues long. Trimming removed 0 bases from V and 0 bases from J, with 15 bases in between. CDR1 is LNHNV and CDR2 is YYDKDF in the germline V gene (reference sequence). This CDR3 is CATSRDPRGRSSYEQYF. CDR3 DNA sequence: TGTGCCACCAGCAGAGATCCCAGGGGCAGGAGCTCCTACGAGCAGTACTTC.

The chain is built from TRBV5-8 and TRBJ1-1, with D maybe TRBD1 (6 bases). Germline CDR1 SGHTS, CDR2 YDEGEE. Trimming took 4 bases from V and 1 from J, leaving 14 bases between them. The CDR3 has 15 residues. CDR3 nucleotide sequence: TGTGCCAGCAGCCGCCGTGGACAGTCGAACACTGAAGCTTTCTTT. Translation: CASSRRGQSNTEAFF.

The chain is built from TRBV2 and TRBJ2-3, with D perhaps matching TRBD1 (6 bases). CDR3 length: 15 amino acids. The V gene lost 4 bases and the J gene lost 4 bases, with 15 bases spanning the gap. Germline CDR1 reads SNHLY; CDR2 reads FYNNEI. CDR3 amino acids: CASSVVRGPSDTQYF. CDR3 bases: TGTGCCAGCAGTGTCGTCAGGGGACCCTCAGATACGCAGTATTTT.

This clone was seen a single time. V is TRBV3-1 (or the pseudogene TRBV3-2) and J is TRBJ1-6, with 9 bases matching TRBD1. V lost 4 bases to trimming and J lost 10 bases; unmatched junction nucleotides: 8. Germline values: CDR1 LGHDT, CDR2 YNNKEL (reference sequence). The CDR3 has 15 amino acids. The DNA of the CDR3 is TGTGCCAGCAGCCTTCTAGGACAGGGGCGGTCACCCCTCCACTTT. It codes for CASSLLGQGRSPLHF.

The chain recombines TRBV9 with TRBJ2-2; D is uncertain. CDR3 length equals 16 residues. The V end was cut by 0 bases, the J end by 4 bases, with 13 bases between. Germline V gene lookup returns CDR1 SGDLS and CDR2 YYNGEE. The CDR3 here is CASSVVPWAPTGELFF. Written as DNA, the CDR3 is TGTGCCAGCAGCGTAGTTCCCTGGGCCCCCACCGGGGAGCTGTTTTTT. Complete variable domain (other parts from reference TRBV9 and TRBJ2-2): DSGVTQTPKHLITATGQRVTLRCSPRSGDLSVYWYQQSLDQGLQFLIQYYNGEERAKGNILERFSAQQFPDLHSELNLSSLELGDSALYFCASSVVPWAPTGELFFGEGSRLTVL.

This clone was found once. The chain couples TRBV10-3 to TRBJ1-5; 7 bases align to TRBD1. V dropped 7 bases and J dropped 7; count of bases not matched to a gene: 10. This CDR3 contains 14 residues. The germline V gene encodes CDR1 ENHRY and CDR2 SYGVKD. This chain's CDR3 is CAINRGGDGQPQHF. CDR3 nucleotide sequence: TGTGCCATCAACAGGGGTGGGGACGGGCAGCCCCAGCATTTT.

The chain joins TRBV10-3 to TRBJ2-1; 9 bases align to TRBD2. This CDR3 region has 16 residues. Germline V gene sequence: CDR1 ENHRY, CDR2 SYGVKD. V gave up 0 bases and J gave up 5 bases; unmatched junction bases: 5. DNA for the CDR3: TGTGCCATCAGTGAGTCTATGGCTAGCGGGAACAATGAGCAGTTCTTC. This gives the protein CAISESMASGNNEQFF.

The chain recombines TRBV11-2 with TRBJ1-1; 7 bases line up with TRBD1. After removal of 5 bases from V and 5 bases from J, the junction contained 17 bases not matched to a gene. CDR1 is SGHAT and CDR2 is FQNNGV in the germline V gene. The CDR3 sequence is 17 residues long. CDR3 in amino acids: CASSPKITGVPRTEAFF. The CDR3 region has the DNA TGTGCCAGCAGCCCCAAAATTACAGGGGTGCCGAGGACTGAAGCTTTCTTT.

Notes on this clone: Other DNA sequences within the sample encode an identical CDR3. The chain carries TRBV7-2 and TRBJ2-5; possible D gene TRBD2, 6 bases. Trimming removed 1 base at V and 2 bases at J, with 8 bases between. This CDR3 is 14 amino acids long. The germline CDR1 and CDR2 sequences are SGHTA and FQGNSA. The CDR3 coding sequence is TGTGCCAGCAGCTTAGGCGGGGTTCAAGAGACCCAGTACTTC. Translated, it gives CASSLGGVQETQYF.

The chain combines TRBV5-8 with TRBJ2-5; TRBD1 matches 7 bases. V dropped 5 bases and J dropped 2; count of bases not matched to a gene: 6. The CDR3 has 14 amino acids. Germline CDR1 and CDR2: SGHTS and YDEGEE. CDR3: CASSIGGSQETQYF. The CDR3 region has the DNA TGTGCCAGCAGTATAGGGGGCAGTCAAGAGACCCAGTACTTC.

The rearrangement joins TRBV2 to TRBJ2-7, with no clear D. V lost 2 bases to trimming and J lost 4 bases, with 12 bases between them. The CDR3 totals 14 residues. Germline V lookup: CDR1 SNHLY, CDR2 FYNNEI. The CDR3 sequence is CASSEPNPPYEQYF. In DNA form, the CDR3 reads TGTGCCAGCAGTGAACCTAACCCTCCTTACGAGCAGTACTTC. Full variable domain (outside the CDR3, taken from reference TRBV2 and TRBJ2-7): EPEVTQTPSHQVTQMGQEVILRCVPISNHLYFYWYRQILGQKVEFLVSFYNNEISEKSEIFDDQFSVERPDGSNFTLKIRSTKLEDSAMYFCASSEPNPPYEQYFGPGTRLTVT.

The gene calls are TRBV7-2 and TRBJ1-4; a possible D gene is TRBD1 (6 bases). V was cut by 5 bases and J by 6 bases, with 13 bases left in between. The CDR3 extends over 14 amino acids. The germline gives CDR1 SGHTA, CDR2 FQGNSA. The CDR3 region has the DNA TGTGCCAGCAGCCCCGACAGGTATCATGAAAAACTGTTTTTT. As protein: CASSPDRYHEKLFF.

This clone is a singleton in its sample. The chain combines TRBV7-9 with TRBJ2-1; TRBD2 aligns across 7 bases. The CDR3 length is 17 residues. V was pared by 1 base and J by 0 bases, with 6 bases of the junction left unmatched. Germline loops: CDR1 SEHNR, CDR2 FQNEAQ (reference sequence). The CDR3 region is CASSLGIAGASYNEQFF. DNA of the CDR3: TGTGCCAGCAGCTTAGGGATTGCGGGAGCCTCCTACAATGAGCAGTTCTTC. Complete variable domain (other parts from reference TRBV7-9 and TRBJ2-1): DTGVSQNPRHKITKRGQNVTFRCDPISEHNRLYWYRQTLGQGPEFLTYFQNEAQLEKSRLLSDRFSAERPKGSFSTLEIQRTEQGDSAMYLCASSLGIAGASYNEQFFGPGTRLTVL.

The table lists this clone with a count of one. Here the CDR3 reads CASSRRRGQGSYEQYF. In DNA, the CDR3 is TGTGCCAGTAGCCGCCGGCGGGGGCAGGGGTCCTACGAGCAGTACTTC. The chain joins TRBV19 to TRBJ2-7; a possible D gene is TRBD2 (7 bases). CDR3 length: 16 amino acids. CDR1 and CDR2 (germline): LNHDA, SQIVND (reference sequence). Trimming removed 6 bases at V and 1 base at J, with 19 bases between.

The rearrangement joins TRBV7-2 to TRBJ1-2; 9 positions agree with TRBD1. The CDR3 covers 14 residues. Germline trimming cut 5 bases from V and 8 bases from J; bases unmatched to any gene: 9. CDR1 SGHTA and CDR2 FQGNSA come from the germline V gene. Here the CDR3 reads CASSPGQGFLGYTF. As DNA, the CDR3 is TGTGCCAGCAGCCCGGGACAGGGTTTTCTCGGCTACACCTTC.

This clone has a single count. This sequence joins TRBV18 and TRBJ2-1; TRBD2 matches at 8 bases. Germline trimming cut 0 bases from V and 3 bases from J; bases unmatched to any gene: 10. CDR3 size: 18 residues. Germline-derived CDR1 and CDR2 are KGHSH and LQKENI. This chain's CDR3 is CASSPPGRGAGNYNEQFF. Written as DNA, the CDR3 is TGTGCCAGCTCACCACCCGGGAGGGGGGCTGGAAACTACAATGAGCAGTTCTTC. Variable domain in full (rest from reference TRBV18 and TRBJ2-1): NAGVMQNPRHLVRRRGQEARLRCSPMKGHSHVYWYRQLPEEGLKFMVYLQKENIIDESGMPKERFSAEFPKEGPSILRIQQVVRGDSAAYFCASSPPGRGAGNYNEQFFGPGTRLTVL.

This chain links TRBV6-5 with TRBJ1-1, with 7 bases identical to TRBD1. The J segment lost 4 bases and the V segment lost 6 bases, leaving 8 bases of the junction unmatched. This CDR3 region has 14 residues. Germline V lookup: CDR1 MNHEY, CDR2 SVGAGI. The DNA of the CDR3 is TGTGCCAGCAGAGTCGACAGGGTGGGCACTGAAGCTTTCTTT. Translating it yields CASRVDRVGTEAFF.

V usage is TRBV9 and J usage is TRBJ1-4; D gene uncertain. V was shortened by 4 bases and J by 8 bases, with 18 bases between the two germline ends. Germline V gives CDR1 SGDLS, CDR2 YYNGEE. There are 15 residues in the CDR3. The DNA of the CDR3 is TGTGCCAGCAGCCCCCGAGAAATGGCGGGAGAAAAACTGTTTTTT. This codes for CASSPREMAGEKLFF.

The rearrangement joins TRBV24-1 to TRBJ2-1, with 7 bases matching TRBD1. The V segment lost 10 bases and the J segment 7 bases; nucleotides outside the gene matches: 9. Looked up from germline, CDR1 is KGHDR and CDR2 is SFDVKD. CDR3 size: 13 residues. CDR3: CATGEGGSNEQFF. For the CDR3, the DNA is TGTGCCACGGGTGAAGGGGGCTCGAATGAGCAGTTCTTC.

This clone has only a few counts. This chain connects TRBV11-1 to TRBJ2-7; 13 nucleotides line up with TRBD2. The CDR3 has 16 amino acids. The germline CDR1 and CDR2 sequences are SGHAT and FQDESV (reference sequence). The V gene end was trimmed by 5 bases and the J gene end by 5 bases; junction bases not matched to a gene: 9. CDR3 DNA: TGTGCCAGCAGCCAACTAGCGGGAGGGCCGGGAGACGAGCAGTACTTC. Its translation is CASSQLAGGPGDEQYF.

The genes are TRBV11-3 and TRBJ2-7, with D unclear. V was trimmed by 7 bases and J by 2 bases, leaving 21 bases between them. The CDR3 has 16 amino acids. CDR1 SGHNT and CDR2 YENEEA come from the germline V gene. The CDR3 is CASIPNGPLHPYEQYF. The DNA for the CDR3 is TGTGCCAGCATCCCCAATGGGCCCCTTCACCCCTACGAGCAGTACTTC. Looking up the rest from reference TRBV11-3 and TRBJ2-7 gives the full variable domain: EAGVVQSPRYKIIEKKQPVAFWCNPISGHNTLYWYLQNLGQGPELLIRYENEEAVDDSQLPKDRFSAERLKGVDSTLKIQPAELGDSAVYLCASIPNGPLHPYEQYFGPGTRLTVT.

The chain couples TRBV28 to TRBJ1-3; TRBD1 aligns across 7 bases. This CDR3 spans 16 amino acids. Germline trimming cut 6 bases from V and 1 base from J; bases unmatched to any gene: 9. Germline V CDR1 and CDR2: MDHEN, SYDVKM. The DNA of the CDR3 is TGTGCCAGCAGCATAGGGACAGCTACTTCTGGAAACACCATATATTTT. This translates into CASSIGTATSGNTIYF.

This clone appeared once. The CDR3 sequence: CASSYEHSSFTEAFF. As DNA, the CDR3 is TGTGCCAGCAGTTACGAGCACAGCTCTTTTACTGAAGCTTTCTTT. The chain links TRBV6-6 to TRBJ1-1; D uncertain. CDR1 MNHNY and CDR2 SVGAGI come from the germline V gene (reference sequence). The CDR3 covers 15 residues. The V gene lost 2 bases and the J gene lost 5 bases, with 15 bases spanning the gap.

The chain recombines TRBV9 with TRBJ2-7, with D perhaps matching TRBD1 (6 bases). The CDR3 runs 15 residues. The V gene lost 10 bases and the J gene lost 4 bases, with 24 bases spanning the gap. Germline V gives CDR1 SGDLS, CDR2 YYNGEE. The CDR3 region is CAGDREMGRGYEQYF. The CDR3, as DNA: TGTGCCGGAGATCGAGAAATGGGCAGGGGTTACGAGCAGTACTTC.

The chain recombines TRBV28 with TRBJ1-3; 7 bases fit TRBD1. The CDR3 runs to 14 residues. Germline CDR1 and CDR2: MDHEN and SYDVKM. The ends lost 5 bases at V and 4 bases at J; junction bases unmatched: 5. Written as DNA, the CDR3 is TGTGCCAGCAGTCAGGGGGGAAAAGGAAACACCATATATTTT. As protein: CASSQGGKGNTIYF.

V is TRBV7-9 and J is TRBJ2-3; 7 bases align to TRBD2. The CDR3 sequence is 14 residues long. Trimming removed 5 bases from V and 7 bases from J; junction bases left unmatched: 9. Germline CDR1 reads SEHNR; CDR2 reads FQNEAQ (reference sequence). CDR3 loop: CASSLSGAANTQYF. The CDR3 coding sequence is TGTGCCAGCAGCCTCAGCGGGGCCGCGAATACGCAGTATTTT.